Listed below are T cell receptor beta chains from one sample, sequenced in a study of T cell changes during pregnancy in multiple sclerosis. Only in-frame clones appear in the TCRdb table, and some are missing; sequencing was by immunoSEQ multiplex PCR. The sample has over 50,000 clones; roughly 90% are singletons. The input for sequencing was peripheral blood, taken in the first trimester of pregnancy. These receptors all come from a female donor with multiple sclerosis, enrolled in a pregnancy study. CDR3s include the opening cysteine and the closing phenylalanine or tryptophan. Fields, in order: J gene, clone size, V gene, CDR3 length, D gene, CDR3 DNA, CDR3 protein. A D gene is named only where the DNA matches it firmly. A clone size is listed for some rows: how often the clone was seen (once, few, many), or a class if it is expanded.

J: TRBJ2-3; size: once; V: TRBV4-1; length: 17; D: TRBD2; DNA: TGCGCCAGCAGCCCCCTTATTTCGGGACTAGCGACAGATACGCAGTATTTT; CDR3: CASSPLISGLATDTQYF
J: TRBJ1-1; size: few; V: TRBV5-5; length: 12; D: NA; DNA: TGTGCCAGCAGTCCAGGGGTGACTGAAGCTTTCTTT; CDR3: CASSPGVTEAFF
J: TRBJ2-7; size: NA; V: TRBV6-5; length: 9; D: NA; DNA: TGTGCCAGCTGGCACGAGCAGTACTTC; CDR3: CASWHEQYF
J: TRBJ2-5; size: NA; V: TRBV29-1; length: 14; D: NA; DNA: TGCAGCGTTCCCCTAGGGGGTAACCAAGAGACCCAGTACTTC; CDR3: CSVPLGGNQETQYF
J: TRBJ1-5; size: NA; V: TRBV28; length: 14; D: NA; DNA: TGTGCCAGCAACACGGACAGTCTCAATCAGCCCCAGCATTTT; CDR3: CASNTDSLNQPQHF
J: TRBJ1-1; size: NA; V: TRBV28; length: 15; D: TRBD1; DNA: TGTGCCAGCAGTACGCCCGGGACAGGGGACACTGAAGCTTTCTTT; CDR3: CASSTPGTGDTEAFF
J: TRBJ2-3; size: NA; V: TRBV25-1; length: 16; D: NA; DNA: TGTGCCAGCAGTGATTTCTCGGGGGATTTCACCCATACGCAGTATTTT; CDR3: CASSDFSGDFTHTQYF
J: TRBJ2-7; size: NA; V: TRBV28; length: 14; D: NA; DNA: TGTGCCAGCAGACCTCCGGGTATCGCCTACGAGCAGTACTTC; CDR3: CASRPPGIAYEQYF
J: TRBJ1-4; size: NA; V: TRBV30; length: 15; D: NA; DNA: TGTGCCTGGATGACCGGGTCCGCCCAAAATGAAAAACTGTTTTTT; CDR3: CAWMTGSAQNEKLFF
J: TRBJ2-5; size: NA; V: TRBV18; length: 13; D: NA; DNA: TGTGCCAGCTCACCAGCGTTCCAAGAGACCCAGTACTTC; CDR3: CASSPAFQETQYF
J: TRBJ2-1; size: NA; V: TRBV6-5; length: 15; D: TRBD1; DNA: TGTGCCAGCAGTTACTGGGACAGGGGGCTGAATGAGCAGTTCTTC; CDR3: CASSYWDRGLNEQFF
J: TRBJ2-1; size: NA; V: TRBV7-9; length: 15; D: NA; DNA: TGTGCCAGCAGCTTAGGAGGGGGCTCCTACAATGAGCAGTTCTTC; CDR3: CASSLGGGSYNEQFF
J: TRBJ2-7; size: NA; V: TRBV7-9; length: 15; D: NA; DNA: TGTGCCAGCAGCCCGGGGGACAGCGGCTCCTACGAGCAGTACTTC; CDR3: CASSPGDSGSYEQYF
J: TRBJ1-5; size: NA; V: TRBV5-5; length: 17; D: NA; DNA: TGTGCCAGCTCCCCGTTTGTGGGGGCTTGGGGCAATCAGCCCCAGCATTTT; CDR3: CASSPFVGAWGNQPQHF
J: TRBJ2-3; size: NA; V: TRBV13; length: 15; D: NA; DNA: TGTGCCAGCAGCTTACAAGGACTAACCACAGATACGCAGTATTTT; CDR3: CASSLQGLTTDTQYF
J: TRBJ1-1; size: NA; V: TRBV5-1; length: 14; D: TRBD1; DNA: TGCGCCAGCAGCACACAGGGGGCTGACACTGAAGCTTTCTTT; CDR3: CASSTQGADTEAFF
J: TRBJ2-3; size: NA; V: TRBV6-4; length: 15; D: TRBD2; DNA: TGTGCCAGCAGATCACTAGCGGGGAACACAGATACGCAGTATTTT; CDR3: CASRSLAGNTDTQYF